Sequencing of this T cell receptor beta chain was carried out in a study of early stage breast cancer tumors. Study as a whole: Each sample averaged around 10-fold read coverage.

Only in-frame clones appear in the TCRdb table, and some are missing; sequencing was by immunoSEQ multiplex PCR. The sample records approximately 33,000 clones, around 75% being singletons. About this clone: Its target is unknown.

Whole-study results and caveats: Commonly generated sequences made up most enriched TCRB sequences shared between patients.

Sample: blood. The clonotype was recovered from a person aged 40 to 49 with breast cancer.

The CDR3: CAWTRLAASRNEQFF. CDR3 bases: TGTGCCTGGACCAGACTAGCGGCCTCCAGAAATGAGCAGTTCTTC. This rearrangement joins TRBV30 to TRBJ2-1; 9 nucleotides agree with TRBD2. From germline, CDR1 is GTSNPN and CDR2 SVGIG (reference sequence). The CDR3 has 15 amino acids. V lost 4 bases and J lost 7; bases outside the gene matches: 11.